This T cell receptor beta chain was found in a study of beta chain features in type 1 diabetes (dated by TCRdb to 2016 to 2018). Some background on the complete study: Mean age, gender distribution, total cell number and subset yield were not different between patients and healthy donors. A total of 90 million to 130 million sorted cells were examined across all samples, and a strong correlation was observed between cell number per subset and RNA yield. Whereas all 28 donors provided naive and central memory subsets, regulatory and stem cell-like memory subsets were isolated from just 8 patients and about eight healthy donors. The study compared the TCRB repertoires of sorted circulating CD4+ T cell subsets in recently diagnosed type 1 diabetes patients with those in matched healthy donors. Broad study findings and their caveats: Because the HLA sub-analyses included only small numbers of individuals, any influence of HLA type on TCRB rearrangement was left unresolved. Because cDNA was sequenced instead of genomic DNA, highly expressing activated cells could be over-represented, though the groups showed no difference in activation or CD3 levels. At VDJ recombination sites, patients with type 1 diabetes made fewer insertions and deleted more nucleotides, a pattern implying thymic rearrangement abnormalities. In all four CD4+ subsets, TCRB CDR3 length was moderately but significantly shorter in type 1 diabetes patients. Shorter templates might be favored by PCR, yet because patient and control samples were amplified and corrected together, any such skew would affect both groups equally. Naive, central memory and regulatory TCRB repertoires appeared more similar among patients than among healthy donors.

The entire amount of isolated RNA was reverse transcribed using the High Capacity cDNA Reverse Transcription Kit, so the sequenced TCRB transcripts were expressed ones. Deep immunoSEQ sequencing was applied to naive, central memory and regulatory T cell samples, giving an average of approximately 4 million total reads per sample. Sorted cells were lysed in RLT buffer, and RNA was extracted using DNase-treated RNeasy Micro or Mini kits according to cell number. To prevent cross-contamination, each cell subset was processed individually, whereas patient and healthy donor samples were processed jointly. Using the immunoSEQ multiplex PCR, TCRB sequences were amplified from cDNA into 87-bp fragments spanning the CDR3 region. Sequencing of the amplicons was done on the Illumina HiSeq platform. Per the source publication's procedure: PCR bias was computationally corrected using synthetic template baselines, reads within Hamming distance 2 were collapsed, and singletons that could not be merged were discarded. Reads were aligned to IMGT to assign V, D and J genes, CDR3 length, and insertions or deletions at six rearrangement sites. Within each subset, clonotype counts were normalized to sorted cell number, after which true diversity and Gini coefficients were computed with the tcR R package. Repertoire sharing was quantified using the overlap coefficient calculated on TCRB nucleotide sequences. TCRdb mirrors the immuneACCESS table, restricted to in-frame sequences. Some clones are absent from its copies; in checked studies, under half trace to an unresolved V gene, and the reason for the others is unknown. The V and J calls and clone size are taken from that table; D and trimming were inferred from the DNA. The sample data list around 160,000 clones, and around 50% of these were observed just once. In total, the top ten clones hold 0.4% to 0.5% of the sample.

Each donor gave one peripheral blood draw, about 110 mL on average, collected into heparinised tubes. A BD FACSAria II and a panel including CD45RO, CCR7, CD25, CD127, CD95 and CD27 were used to sort naive, central memory, regulatory and stem cell-like memory CD4+ T cells. A purity above 98% was achieved for all sorted populations. PBMCs were isolated immediately by Lymphoprep density gradient centrifugation and stained directly without culture. To minimize batch effects, samples were stained and sorted in pairs, one healthy donor with one patient per experiment. As regards this clone: This receptor's antigen is unknown. It has no much larger one-base neighbor in the sample; base qualities were not kept.

From the germline V gene, CDR1 is SGHRS and CDR2 is YFSETQ. The CDR3 runs 16 amino acids, cysteine and phenylalanine included. The read is trimmed to its CDR3 DNA, 48 bases read in frame from base 1. V has 0 bases trimmed and J has 4 bases trimmed; junction bases matching no gene number 5. The rearrangement combines TRBV5-1 with TRBJ2-1; TRBD1 fits 9 bases in the junction. The receptor was derived from a man between 18 and 35 years old in good health. The sequencing sample was made of Tregs from blood. What this sample's cell subset or site label stands for: regulatory CD4+ T cells. The CDR3 sequence is CASSLGGTGPYNEQFF. Read as DNA, the sequence is TGCGCCAGCAGCTTGGGGGGGACAGGGCCTTACAATGAGCAGTTCTTC.